This TCR beta chain derives from a study of blood T cell repertoires in COVID-19. This clone was seen only a few times. The CDR3 loop spans 14 amino acids. V lost 7 bases and J lost 5, with 17 bases in between. Germline V CDR1 and CDR2: SGHRS, YFSETQ. Per the authors' pipeline: From reference gene primer amplification, estimates of nucleated cell counts were derived. TCRdb keeps only in-frame clones here, not all; method: immunoSEQ multiplex PCR. From that table come the V and J calls and clone size; the DNA was used to work out D and trimming. The data show about 220,000 clones, 88% seen once. Participants, about 18 to 90 years old, spanned around 25 US areas. Participant-reported clinical history was the basis for cohort assignment.

Sequencing used PBMCs or T cells enriched from blood (not recorded which). The source of this sequence is a woman aged 25 to 45 who had recovered from COVID-19. The genes are TRBV5-1 and TRBJ2-3; possible D gene TRBD2, 7 bases. As DNA, the CDR3 is TGCGCCAGCGGAAGGGGGGGCCGAAAAGATACGCAGTATTTT. Its translation: CASGRGGRKDTQYF.